This T cell receptor (beta chain) originates from a study of blood T cell repertoires in COVID-19. The CDR3 is 17 amino acids. The ends were cut back, 3 bases at V and 2 bases at J, with 17 bases in the middle. CDR1 and CDR2 from the germline V gene are LNHNV and YYDKDF (reference sequence). Assay used: immunoSEQ multiplex PCR; TCRdb lists only in-frame clones, some missing. The table records just over 150,000 clones, roughly nine tenths of them present only once. The sequenced sample consisted of peripheral blood. The chain recombines TRBV15 with TRBJ1-5, with D perhaps TRBD1 (5 bases). This sequence originates from a woman in her sixties or seventies with acute or convalescent COVID-19. The CDR3 nucleotides are TGTGCCACCAGCAGGGCCGACAAGGGGCCCGGCAATCAGCCCCAGCATTTT. Protein: CATSRADKGPGNQPQHF.